Shown below are 17 T cell receptor beta chains from a single sample sequenced in a study of OX40 agonist ivuxolimab in advanced cancers. The table came from immunoSEQ multiplex PCR; TCRdb's copy has only in-frame clones and leaves some out. The sample lists 90,000 to 100,000 clones; 70% to 90% were seen once. Source: CD4+ or CD8+ T cells sorted from blood, taken in a trial of the OX40 agonist ivuxolimab. Receptor source: an adult with an advanced solid tumor such as melanoma, head and neck, liver or kidney cancer.

V usage is TRBV7-7 and J usage is TRBJ2-1; D possibly corresponds to TRBD2 (6 bases). The CDR3 loop spans 15 amino acids. CDR1 is SSHAT, CDR2 FNYEAQ, per germline (reference sequence). The ends were cut back, 5 bases at V and 4 bases at J, with 15 bases in the middle. The DNA of the CDR3 is TGTGCCAGCAGCGAAGACGGAGGGAGTTACAATGAGCAGTTCTTC. This sequence encodes CASSEDGGSYNEQFF. Using reference TRBV7-7 and TRBJ2-1 for the parts outside the CDR3, the full variable domain is GAGVSQSPRYKVTKRGQDVTLRCDPISSHATLYWYQQALGQGPEFLTYFNYEAQPDKSGLPSDRFSAERPEGSISTLTIQRTEQRDSAMYRCASSEDGGSYNEQFFGPGTRLTVL.

The CDR3 DNA follows: TGTGCCAGTTCCTTCAAAGGGCAGCCCCAGCATTTT. As protein: CASSFKGQPQHF. The genes are TRBV28 and TRBJ1-5; D not certain. V lost 9 bases and J 7 bases, leaving 13 bases between the germline ends. Germline V gene lookup returns CDR1 MDHEN and CDR2 SYDVKM. This CDR3 spans 12 amino acids.

This clone was observed a single time. V is TRBV19 and J is TRBJ1-1, with 8 positions matching TRBD1. Germline V gene lookup returns CDR1 LNHDA and CDR2 SQIVND (reference sequence). The CDR3 totals 14 residues. V was clipped by 8 bases and J by 3 bases; unmatched bases: 8. The CDR3 reads CASAYRGGDTEAFF. As DNA, the CDR3 is TGTGCCAGTGCCTACAGGGGGGGGGACACTGAAGCTTTCTTT.

The V gene is TRBV18, the J gene TRBJ1-2; D is undetermined. V lost 2 bases, J lost 0 bases, and 10 bases lay in between. This CDR3 has 15 residues. CDR1 KGHSH and CDR2 LQKENI come from the germline V gene. CDR3 DNA: TGTGCCAGCTCACCAATAGCCCAGCCTAACTATGGCTACACCTTC. It yields the protein CASSPIAQPNYGYTF. Combining the CDR3 with reference TRBV18 and TRBJ1-2 gives the whole variable domain NAGVMQNPRHLVRRRGQEARLRCSPMKGHSHVYWYRQLPEEGLKFMVYLQKENIIDESGMPKERFSAEFPKEGPSILRIQQVVRGDSAAYFCASSPIAQPNYGYTFGSGTRLTVV.

The count of this clone is one. This chain connects TRBV27 to TRBJ1-4, with D perhaps TRBD1 (6 bases). The V end was cut by 6 bases, the J end by 2 bases, with 10 bases between. Germline CDR1 and CDR2: MNHEY and SMNVEV (reference sequence). The CDR3 is 14 residues long. Here the CDR3 DNA reads TGTGCCAGCAGAGGGGGGCAGACTAATGAAAAACTGTTTTTT. Translated: CASRGGQTNEKLFF.

The chain combines TRBV25-1 with TRBJ2-2; no clear D. The V end lost 5 bases, the J end lost 3 bases, and 7 bases lay between the germline ends. The germline CDR1 and CDR2 sequences are MGHDK and SYGVNS. The CDR3 covers 13 residues. Written as DNA, the CDR3 is TGTGCCAGCAGTCGAGAGTACACCGGGGAGCTGTTTTTT. This sequence encodes CASSREYTGELFF.

This clone occurred a few times. The CDR3, as DNA: TGTGCCAGTAGTACCGGACGTTACGGGGCTGCCCGGGCCAACACTGAAGCTTTCTTT. It translates to CASSTGRYGAARANTEAFF. The chain uses TRBV19 and TRBJ1-1, with TRBD1 as a possible D gene (5 bases). This CDR3 is built from 19 residues. From germline, CDR1 is LNHDA and CDR2 SQIVND (reference sequence). The ends were cut back, 4 bases at V and 2 bases at J, with 26 bases in the middle.

The V and J genes are TRBV2 and TRBJ1-5; tentative D call: TRBD1 (6 bases). The ends were cut back, 5 bases at V and 3 bases at J, with 8 bases in the middle. The CDR3 runs 13 residues. Germline CDR1 reads SNHLY; CDR2 reads FYNNEI. CDR3 in amino acids: CASSTGYNQPQHF. The CDR3 region has the DNA TGTGCCAGCAGTACAGGGTACAATCAGCCCCAGCATTTT.

The chain uses TRBV9 and TRBJ2-3; 9 bases fit TRBD2. Germline V gives CDR1 SGDLS, CDR2 YYNGEE. The ends lost 4 bases at V and 2 bases at J; junction bases unmatched: 5. This CDR3 region has 15 residues. The CDR3 sequence is CASSQTSGLTDTQYF. CDR3 nucleotides: TGTGCCAGCAGCCAGACTAGCGGACTCACAGATACGCAGTATTTT. Drawing the rest from reference TRBV9 and TRBJ2-3, the complete variable domain is DSGVTQTPKHLITATGQRVTLRCSPRSGDLSVYWYQQSLDQGLQFLIQYYNGEERAKGNILERFSAQQFPDLHSELNLSSLELGDSALYFCASSQTSGLTDTQYFGPGTRLTVL.

This chain joins TRBV11-2 and TRBJ2-7; 9 nucleotides line up with TRBD1. The CDR3 is 16 amino acids. CDR1 is SGHAT, CDR2 FQNNGV, per germline. Germline trimming cut 1 base from V and 0 bases from J; bases unmatched to any gene: 4. The CDR3 protein is CASSLGGQGNSYEQYV. The CDR3 bases are TGTGCCAGCAGCTTAGGGGGACAGGGAAACTCCTACGAGCAGTACGTC.

The J gene is TRBJ1-5, the V gene TRBV25-1; 9 bases match TRBD1. The CDR3 is 15 amino acids. Germline CDR1 and CDR2: MGHDK and SYGVNS. After removal of 5 bases from V and 3 bases from J, the junction contained 5 bases not matched to a gene. The CDR3 coding sequence is TGTGCCAGCAGTCAGGACAGGGGCATCAATCAGCCCCAGCATTTT. This codes for CASSQDRGINQPQHF.

This rearrangement joins TRBV4-2 to TRBJ1-5; 7 nucleotides agree with TRBD1. The V segment lost 0 bases and the J segment 6 bases; nucleotides outside the gene matches: 11. CDR3 length: 17 residues. Germline values: CDR1 LGHNA, CDR2 YNFKEQ. CDR3: CASSQDLVGGFGQPQHF. CDR3 in DNA: TGTGCCAGCAGCCAAGATTTAGTAGGGGGCTTTGGTCAGCCCCAGCATTTT.

V and J are TRBV7-2 and TRBJ1-4; D not resolved. From germline, CDR1 is SGHTA and CDR2 FQGNSA. V was trimmed by 5 bases and J by 4 bases, leaving 8 bases between them. The CDR3 length is 13 residues. CDR3 coding DNA: TGTGCCAGCAGCGGAGGGATTAATGAAAAACTGTTTTTT. Protein: CASSGGINEKLFF.

The J gene is TRBJ2-7, the V gene TRBV2, with 11 positions matching TRBD2. The V segment lost 6 bases and the J segment 2 bases; nucleotides outside the gene matches: 6. The CDR3 extends over 15 amino acids. Looked up from germline, CDR1 is SNHLY and CDR2 is FYNNEI. Written as DNA, the CDR3 is TGTGCCAGCAGGTCCGCTAGCGGGAGGACCTACGAGCAGTACTTC. Residues: CASRSASGRTYEQYF.

This clone was seen more than once but under ten times. The chain is built from TRBV6-6 and TRBJ2-1, with D perhaps TRBD2 (5 bases). V lost 8 bases and J 2 bases, leaving 13 bases between the germline ends. CDR3 size: 14 residues. The germline CDR1 and CDR2 sequences are MNHNY and SVGAGI (reference sequence). The CDR3 bases are TGTGCCAGCGGGAGTGGGTCCCCCTACAATGAGCAGTTCTTC. It yields the protein CASGSGSPYNEQFF.

This sequence joins TRBV19 and TRBJ1-5; the D gene is possibly TRBD1 (6 bases). From germline, CDR1 is LNHDA and CDR2 SQIVND (reference sequence). The length of the CDR3 is 14 residues. V shed 3 bases and J shed 5 bases, with 11 bases lying between them. Here the CDR3 DNA reads TGTGCCAGTAGTATGGCGGGGGCAGATCAGCCCCAGCATTTT. As protein: CASSMAGADQPQHF.

CDR3 in amino acids: CSVDLGQGAGNTIYF. The CDR3 coding sequence is TGCAGCGTTGATTTAGGACAGGGCGCTGGAAACACCATATATTTT. J is TRBJ1-3 and V is TRBV29-1, with TRBD1 matching over 8 bases. V shed 3 bases, J shed 2 bases, and the junction held 6 bases outside the gene matches. CDR1 is SQVTM, CDR2 ANQGSEA, per germline. The CDR3 runs to 15 residues.